The 32 T cell receptor beta chains below all came from one sample that was sequenced in a study of blood T cell repertoires in COVID-19. The method was immunoSEQ multiplex PCR; TCRdb's version includes in-frame clones alone and lacks a portion of them. This sample yields 130,000 or so clones, of which 84% are seen a single time; about a sixth belongs to the top ten. Material: peripheral blood. All receptors derive from a woman older than 75 with acute or convalescent COVID-19.

The chain is built from TRBV19 and TRBJ2-1, with 12 bases lining up with TRBD2. There are 17 residues in the CDR3. Losses at the gene ends were 3 bases for V and 7 bases for J; bases not matched to a gene: 10. The germline CDR1 and CDR2 sequences are LNHDA and SQIVND (reference sequence). CDR3 loop: CASSMLLAGGPRNEQFF. Written as DNA, the CDR3 is TGTGCCAGTAGTATGCTACTAGCGGGAGGTCCCCGGAATGAGCAGTTCTTC.

This chain links TRBV30 with TRBJ1-2; 9 bases are shared with TRBD1. The CDR3 has 13 residues. V shed 3 bases, J shed 7 bases, and the junction held 6 bases outside the gene matches. Germline loops: CDR1 GTSNPN, CDR2 SVGIG (reference sequence). The CDR3 loop reads CAWSETGGAGYTF. The CDR3 DNA follows: TGTGCCTGGAGCGAGACAGGGGGTGCTGGCTACACCTTC.

The CDR3 DNA sequence: TGCGCCAGCAGCTTCCAGGGGCGGGGGGCCGCAGATACGCAGTATTTT. It specifies CASSFQGRGAADTQYF. The V gene is TRBV5-1, the J gene TRBJ2-3; 8 bases line up with TRBD2. V dropped 2 bases and J dropped 4; count of bases not matched to a gene: 9. CDR3 size: 16 residues. Germline V gene sequence: CDR1 SGHRS, CDR2 YFSETQ.

The chain joins TRBV7-2 to TRBJ2-7; D uncertain. CDR1 and CDR2 from the germline V gene are SGHTA and FQGNSA. The CDR3 totals 16 residues. Trimming pared 1 base from V and 0 bases from J, leaving 13 bases between. CDR3 in DNA: TGTGCCAGCAGCTTAGGTTCGAGCGTGAGCTCCTACGAGCAGTACTTC. Protein sequence: CASSLGSSVSSYEQYF.

This chain joins TRBV18 and TRBJ1-4; tentatively, D is TRBD1 (6 bases). V dropped 3 bases and J dropped 8 bases, with 16 bases sitting between them. From germline, CDR1 is KGHSH and CDR2 LQKENI. The CDR3 has 15 amino acids. CDR3 residues: CASSPPGTGREKLFF. CDR3 DNA: TGTGCCAGCTCACCCCCGGGAACAGGGCGCGAAAAACTGTTTTTT.

The rearrangement links TRBV5-1 to TRBJ2-7, with D possibly matching TRBD2 (5 bases). This CDR3 is built from 14 residues. CDR1 and CDR2 from the germline V gene are SGHRS and YFSETQ. Trimming removed 3 bases at V and 0 bases at J, with 10 bases between. CDR3 bases: TGCGCCAGCAGCTCGGCGAGCGGCTCCTACGAGCAGTACTTC. Protein product: CASSSASGSYEQYF. The full variable domain, rest sourced from reference TRBV5-1 and TRBJ2-7, is KAGVTQTPRYLIKTRGQQVTLSCSPISGHRSVSWYQQTPGQGLQFLFEYFSETQRNKGNFPGRFSGRQFSNSRSEMNVSTLELGDSALYLCASSSASGSYEQYFGPGTRLTVT.

The chain couples TRBV5-4 to TRBJ1-6, with 8 bases lining up with TRBD1. CDR1 is SGHNT, CDR2 YYREEE, per germline (reference sequence). This CDR3 comprises 14 residues. J lost 9 bases, V lost 2 bases, and 4 bases had no gene match. The CDR3 nucleotides read TGTGCCAGCAGCTTTCCAGGGGGCAGTTCACCCCTCCACTTT. Its protein is CASSFPGGSSPLHF.

The chain uses TRBV10-2 and TRBJ2-7; 10 bases are shared with TRBD1. Looked up from germline, CDR1 is WSHSY and CDR2 is SAAADI. The CDR3 loop spans 16 amino acids. The J segment lost 4 bases and the V segment lost 3 bases, leaving 9 bases of the junction unmatched. For the CDR3, the DNA is TGCGCCAGCAGTGAACGCGGGACAGGGGTTGTATACGAGCAGTACTTC. Protein sequence: CASSERGTGVVYEQYF.

The chain combines TRBV5-1 with TRBJ2-7; possible D gene TRBD1, 6 bases. Trimming took off 4 bases at V and 2 bases at J, with 10 bases between the two ends. Germline CDR1 is SGHRS and CDR2 is YFSETQ. The CDR3 has 13 residues. DNA for the CDR3: TGCGCCAGCAGCGGTAGGACAGCCTACGAGCAGTACTTC. This codes for CASSGRTAYEQYF.

The chain links TRBV5-1 to TRBJ2-7; D is possibly TRBD1 (5 bases). The V end was cut by 4 bases, the J end by 11 bases, with 31 bases between. CDR3 length: 17 residues. Per germline, CDR1 SGHRS and CDR2 YFSETQ. Here the CDR3 DNA reads TGCGCCAGCAGCCCAGAGCCCGGCGTCAGGGCTACTACGAGTGAGTACTTC. Amino acid sequence: CASSPEPGVRATTSEYF.

This clone was seen only a few times. The rearrangement joins TRBV11-3 to TRBJ2-2; 10 bases agree with TRBD1. The germline CDR1 and CDR2 sequences are SGHNT and YENEEA. The CDR3 has 18 residues. J lost 3 bases, V lost 0 bases, and 7 bases had no gene match. Written as DNA, the CDR3 is TGTGCCAGCAGCTTAGATCGAGGACAGGGGGAGGACACCGGGGAGCTGTTTTTT. It yields the protein CASSLDRGQGEDTGELFF.

This sequence joins TRBV7-8 and TRBJ1-5; 7 bases agree with TRBD1. The V segment lost 5 bases and the J segment 1 base; nucleotides outside the gene matches: 8. The CDR3 is 16 amino acids. Germline loops: CDR1 SGHVS, CDR2 FQNEAQ. Here the CDR3 DNA reads TGTGCCAGCAGCAGAGAAGGGACAGTCAGCAATCAGCCCCAGCATTTT. As protein: CASSREGTVSNQPQHF.

This chain joins TRBV2 and TRBJ1-2; 7 bases fit TRBD1. Trimming at V came to 6 bases and at J to 2 bases, leaving 9 bases not matched to a gene. The CDR3 loop spans 15 amino acids. Per germline, CDR1 SNHLY and CDR2 FYNNEI. The DNA of the CDR3 is TGTGCCAGCAGGGAATATTACAGGGGCAACTATGGCTACACCTTC. Amino acids: CASREYYRGNYGYTF.

The gene calls are TRBV5-1 and TRBJ2-5; TRBD2 agrees at 9 bases. Germline V lookup: CDR1 SGHRS, CDR2 YFSETQ. J was trimmed by 4 bases and V by 0 bases; bases with no gene match: 7. The length of the CDR3 is 16 residues. CDR3 amino acids: CASSLGPSGMVETQYF. The DNA of the CDR3 is TGCGCCAGCAGCTTGGGTCCTAGCGGGATGGTAGAGACCCAGTACTTC.

The chain combines TRBV7-9 with TRBJ2-5, with D uncertain. Trimming shortened V by 1 base and J by 5 bases, and 11 bases separated the two germline ends. The length of the CDR3 is 14 residues. CDR1 is SEHNR, CDR2 FQNEAQ, per germline (reference sequence). The CDR3 coding sequence is TGTGCCAGCAGCTTAGGGGCATCTTGGGAGACCCAGTACTTC. This sequence encodes CASSLGASWETQYF.

The rearrangement uses TRBV9 and TRBJ1-2; TRBD1 agrees at 7 bases. V shed 3 bases and J 4 bases; nucleotides not matched to a gene: 27. CDR1 and CDR2 from the germline V gene are SGDLS and YYNGEE. The CDR3 is made up of 21 amino acids. The CDR3 sequence is CASSGVRGRGREGPLSYGYTF. The DNA of the CDR3 is TGTGCCAGCAGCGGGGTTAGGGGTAGGGGGCGCGAGGGCCCGCTATCCTATGGCTACACCTTC. The full variable domain, with the rest looked up from reference TRBV9 and TRBJ1-2, is DSGVTQTPKHLITATGQRVTLRCSPRSGDLSVYWYQQSLDQGLQFLIQYYNGEERAKGNILERFSAQQFPDLHSELNLSSLELGDSALYFCASSGVRGRGREGPLSYGYTFGSGTRLTVV.

The chain links TRBV18 to TRBJ2-4, with 9 bases matching TRBD1. Germline CDR1 reads KGHSH; CDR2 reads LQKENI. The J segment lost 7 bases and the V segment lost 5 bases, leaving 18 bases of the junction unmatched. CDR3 length equals 18 residues. CDR3 nucleotides: TGTGCCAGCTCAACCGGGACAGGGCATGAAATGGGCATGAACATTCAGTACTTC. Protein sequence: CASSTGTGHEMGMNIQYF.

The V and J genes are TRBV10-1 and TRBJ1-3; D is unclear. The V and J ends lost 0 bases and 8 bases respectively, with 11 bases between them. CDR1 is WNHNN and CDR2 is SYGVQD in the germline V gene (reference sequence). CDR3 length: 14 amino acids. CDR3: CASSESISTDTIYF. Written as DNA, the CDR3 is TGCGCCAGCAGTGAGTCGATTTCAACGGACACCATATATTTT.

V and J are TRBV3-1 (or the pseudogene TRBV3-2) and TRBJ1-5, with TRBD1 as a possible D gene (6 bases). The V end was cut by 6 bases, the J end by 4 bases, with 13 bases between. The germline CDR1 and CDR2 sequences are LGHDT and YNNKEL (reference sequence). This CDR3 has 14 amino acids. The CDR3 DNA sequence: TGTGCCAGCAGGAGCGCAGGGGTTAATCAGCCCCAGCATTTT. Amino acid sequence: CASRSAGVNQPQHF.

The genes are TRBV6-2 or TRBV6-3 and TRBJ1-5, with D unresolved. V was clipped by 0 bases and J by 4 bases, with 7 bases between them. The CDR3 covers 14 residues. Germline CDR1 reads MNHEY; CDR2 reads SVGEGT. Here the CDR3 DNA reads TGTGCCAGCAGTTACTCGTTGCGGAATCAGCCCCAGCATTTT. This codes for CASSYSLRNQPQHF.

J is TRBJ1-5 and V is TRBV5-1; 9 positions match TRBD1. V lost 3 bases, J lost 7 bases, and 2 bases stayed unmatched. The CDR3 loop spans 13 amino acids. Germline CDR1 SGHRS, CDR2 YFSETQ. CDR3 sequence (DNA): TGCGCCAGCAGCTGGGACAGGGAACAGCCCCAGCATTTT. This codes for CASSWDREQPQHF. The whole variable domain, filled in from reference TRBV5-1 and TRBJ1-5, reads KAGVTQTPRYLIKTRGQQVTLSCSPISGHRSVSWYQQTPGQGLQFLFEYFSETQRNKGNFPGRFSGRQFSNSRSEMNVSTLELGDSALYLCASSWDREQPQHFGDGTRLSIL.

The chain combines TRBV7-2 with TRBJ2-2; no definite D call. V was shortened by 1 base and J by 4 bases, with 10 bases between the two germline ends. The CDR3 length is 15 residues. The germline CDR1 and CDR2 sequences are SGHTA and FQGNSA. The CDR3: CASSLGEAPTGELFF. CDR3 nucleotides: TGTGCCAGCAGCTTAGGCGAAGCACCCACCGGGGAGCTGTTTTTT.

The chain couples TRBV5-4 to TRBJ1-1, with TRBD1 identical over 7 bases. This CDR3 has 14 residues. Germline V gene sequence: CDR1 SGHNT, CDR2 YYREEE (reference sequence). Germline trimming cut 0 bases from V and 8 bases from J; bases unmatched to any gene: 7. Here the CDR3 reads CASSLGGGGLEAFF. Here the CDR3 DNA reads TGTGCCAGCAGCTTGGGAGGGGGCGGGCTCGAAGCTTTCTTT.

There are a few counts of this clone. V gene TRBV7-9 combines with J gene TRBJ2-2; 8 bases agree with TRBD1. CDR1 is SEHNR, CDR2 FQNEAQ, per germline (reference sequence). This CDR3 spans 15 amino acids. Trimming took 5 bases from V and 4 from J; bases not matched to a gene: 6. The CDR3 nucleotides are TGTGCCAGCAGCCTTGGACAGGGAGTCACCGGGGAGCTGTTTTTT. It codes for CASSLGQGVTGELFF. The whole variable domain, filled in from reference TRBV7-9 and TRBJ2-2, reads DTGVSQNPRHKITKRGQNVTFRCDPISEHNRLYWYRQTLGQGPEFLTYFQNEAQLEKSRLLSDRFSAERPKGSFSTLEIQRTEQGDSAMYLCASSLGQGVTGELFFGEGSRLTVL.

This clone was seen once. The chain carries TRBV10-2 and TRBJ2-1; 8 bases match TRBD2. V gave up 6 bases and J gave up 8 bases; unmatched junction bases: 6. Germline loops: CDR1 WSHSY, CDR2 SAAADI. The CDR3 has 13 residues. CDR3 region: CASRPGGPDEQFF. The CDR3 DNA sequence: TGCGCCAGCAGGCCGGGAGGGCCCGATGAGCAGTTCTTC.

As concerns this clone: This sample also contains other DNA sequences that code for the same CDR3. The V call is TRBV6-6, the J call TRBJ2-3, with 8 bases lining up with TRBD1. CDR3 length: 14 amino acids. Germline CDR1 MNHNY, CDR2 SVGAGI (reference sequence). J lost 4 bases, V lost 2 bases, and 2 bases had no gene match. Here the CDR3 reads CASSYRQGSDTQYF. As DNA, the CDR3 is TGTGCCAGCAGTTACAGACAGGGGTCAGATACGCAGTATTTT.

With regard to this clone: Other nucleotide sequences in the sample specify the same CDR3. V usage is TRBV4-1 and J usage is TRBJ1-4, with 9 bases identical to TRBD1. Germline V CDR1 and CDR2: MGHRA, YSYEKL. V trimming: 1 base; J trimming: 7 bases; junction bases outside the gene matches: 1. The CDR3 totals 14 residues. The CDR3 DNA sequence: TGCGCCAGCAGCCAAGGGACAGGGGTTGAAAAACTGTTTTTT. Its translation is CASSQGTGVEKLFF.

This clone was seen once. V and J are TRBV6-5 and TRBJ2-7; TRBD1 matches 8 bases. The CDR3 contains 14 residues. J gave up 5 bases and V 7 bases, and 10 bases lay outside the gene matches. CDR1 and CDR2 from the germline V gene are MNHEY and SVGAGI. The CDR3 DNA follows: TGTGCCAGCATTTCGACAGGGGTGAAAAACGAGCAGTACTTC. It specifies CASISTGVKNEQYF.

The rearrangement joins TRBV7-9 to TRBJ2-3, with TRBD1 matching over 9 bases. From germline, CDR1 is SEHNR and CDR2 FQNEAQ (reference sequence). The length of the CDR3 is 15 residues. V trimming: 7 bases; J trimming: 6 bases; junction bases outside the gene matches: 11. This CDR3 is CASTPSGTGFDTQYF. For the CDR3, the DNA is TGTGCCAGCACCCCGTCCGGGACAGGGTTTGATACGCAGTATTTT.

This clone was seen only a few times. In nucleotides, the CDR3 is TGCGCCAGCAGCCAAGCTACAGGGTTAATTGCGAACACTGAAGCTTTCTTT. It translates to CASSQATGLIANTEAFF. The J gene is TRBJ1-1, the V gene TRBV4-3, with D perhaps matching TRBD1 (6 bases). This CDR3 is built from 17 residues. With 1 base removed from V and 1 base from J, the gap between germline ends came to 16 bases. Germline V gene data show CDR1 as LGHNA and CDR2 as YSLEER.

This clone came up a few times. The V call is TRBV6-5, the J call TRBJ1-2, with 7 bases fitting TRBD1. V gave up 2 bases and J gave up 4 bases; unmatched junction bases: 7. The CDR3 extends over 15 amino acids. Per the germline V gene, CDR1 is MNHEY and CDR2 is SVGAGI. Here the CDR3 reads CASSYKQGKGYGYTF. The CDR3 DNA follows: TGTGCCAGCAGTTACAAACAGGGGAAGGGCTATGGCTACACCTTC.

The chain uses TRBV27 and TRBJ1-2; 8 bases align to TRBD1. The CDR3 has 15 amino acids. V trimming: 6 bases; J trimming: 1 base; junction bases outside the gene matches: 7. Germline V gene lookup returns CDR1 MNHEY and CDR2 SMNVEV (reference sequence). In DNA, the CDR3 is TGTGCCAGCAGCGCCAGGGGGCAGAATAACTATGGCTACACCTTC. It yields the protein CASSARGQNNYGYTF.